A single T cell receptor (beta chain) is shown here with its context. The data are from a study of blood T cell repertoires in COVID-19. For the study at large: The cDNA or gDNA used as material had been derived from T cells, B-cell-depleted T cells, or PBMCs.

Some clones are missing from TCRdb's copy, which holds only in-frame ones; the method was immunoSEQ multiplex PCR. The sample has about 59,000 clones, about 88% seen once. V gave up 5 bases and J gave up 0 bases; unmatched junction bases: 9. The CDR3 totals 17 residues. CDR1 is SGHVS and CDR2 is FQNEAQ in the germline V gene. Input material: peripheral blood. This receptor was taken from a man aged 80 or over in a cohort sampled during active COVID-19. The chain is built from TRBV7-8 and TRBJ1-1; 10 nucleotides match TRBD1. The CDR3 nucleotides are TGTGCCAGCAGCGCCGGGACAGGGGCCCGGATGAACACTGAAGCTTTCTTT. Its translation: CASSAGTGARMNTEAFF. The full variable domain, its missing parts supplied by reference TRBV7-8 and TRBJ1-1, is GAGVSQSPRYKVAKRGQDVALRCDPISGHVSLFWYQQALGQGPEFLTYFQNEAQLDKSGLPSDRFFAERPEGSVSTLKIQRTQQEDSAVYLCASSAGTGARMNTEAFFGQGTRLTVV.